Presented here are 15 T cell receptor beta chains from one specimen sequenced in a study of regulatory T cells in long-lasting Graves disease. The sample's time point: newly diagnosed GD, antithyroid drugs for less than 3 months. Researchers made the TCR library from RNA that was extracted from PBMCs. Researchers made TCR beta libraries by using iRepertoire HTBI primers and running Arm-PCR on CDR3 regions. In TCRdb, the multiplex PCR reads were re-called with MiXCR into one record per CDR3 protein. In the table there are approximately 400,000 distinct CDR3 sequences, around 16% of which are singletons. Material: peripheral blood mononuclear cells (PBMCs), obtained at new diagnosis, from a patient treated with antithyroid drugs. Receptor source: a female donor with Graves disease.

The rearrangement uses TRBV30 and TRBJ2-1; tentatively, D is TRBD1 or TRBD2 (6 bases each). Between the trimmed V and J ends, which lost 4 bases and 9 bases, there was a span of 16 bases. The CDR3 is 13 amino acids. The germline CDR1 and CDR2 sequences are GTSNPN and SVGIG (reference sequence). The CDR3 DNA follows: TGTGCCTGGATTAGGGGGGCTCCAGTTGAGCAGTTCTTC. As protein: CAWIRGAPVEQFF. Full variable domain (missing parts from reference TRBV30 and TRBJ2-1): SQTIHQWPATLVQPVGSPLSLECTVEGTSNPNLYWYRQAAGRGLQLLFYSVGIGQISSEVPQNLSASRPQDRQFILSSKKLLLSDSGFYLCAWIRGAPVEQFFGPGTRLTVL.

At least ten counts were recorded for this clonotype. V is TRBV7-2 and J is TRBJ2-3, with TRBD2 identical over 12 bases. Germline CDR1 reads SGHTA; CDR2 reads FQGNSA. Trimming took 4 bases from V and 2 from J; bases not matched to a gene: 1. The CDR3 covers 15 residues. The CDR3 protein is CASSSSGRDTDTQYF. CDR3 nucleotide sequence: TGTGCCAGCAGCTCTAGCGGGAGGGACACAGATACGCAGTATTTT.

This clonotype was detected many times. The chain combines TRBV12-3 or TRBV12-4 with TRBJ1-5; no clear D. V lost 6 bases to trimming and J lost 7 bases, with 16 bases between them. The CDR3 is made up of 14 amino acids. In DNA, the CDR3 is TGTGCCAGCAGCCGGTATGCGGCAGACCAGCCCCAGCATTTT. Translation gives CASSRYAADQPQHF.

This clonotype was counted a single time. V is TRBV9 and J is TRBJ1-3, with D possibly matching TRBD1 (6 bases). The CDR3 has 14 amino acids. The germline CDR1 and CDR2 sequences are SGDLS and YYNGEE. V was trimmed by 4 bases and J by 2 bases, leaving 10 bases between them. This chain's CDR3 is CASSRTGPGNTIYF. The CDR3 DNA sequence: TGTGCCAGCAGCCGAACAGGGCCTGGAAACACCATATATTTT.

This chain uses TRBV10-3 with TRBJ1-3; D gene ambiguous. The CDR3 length is 16 residues. V shed 7 bases and J shed 0 bases, with 16 bases lying between them. CDR1 and CDR2 (germline): ENHRY, SYGVKD. The CDR3 sequence: CAINLGQASSGNTIYF. CDR3 nucleotide sequence: TGTGCCATCAATTTAGGGCAGGCGTCCTCTGGAAACACCATATATTTT.

Ten or more counts support this clonotype. The J gene is TRBJ2-6, the V gene TRBV5-1, with 10 bases aligning to TRBD2. The length of the CDR3 is 18 residues. Unmatched junction bases numbered 10, after V lost 3 bases and J lost 4 bases. Germline V gene lookup returns CDR1 SGHRS and CDR2 YFSETQ. The CDR3 protein is CASSSVSGRSSGANVLTF. The DNA of the CDR3 is TGCGCCAGCAGCTCAGTTAGCGGGAGGTCCTCCGGGGCCAACGTCCTGACTTTC.

This clonotype showed up many times. CDR3 DNA: TGTGCCAGTAGTATACGGGGAAACGGTCAGCCCCAGCATTTT. This encodes CASSIRGNGQPQHF. The rearrangement joins TRBV19 to TRBJ1-5; no clear D. V lost 2 bases to trimming and J lost 6 bases, with 11 bases between them. Germline loops: CDR1 LNHDA, CDR2 SQIVND (reference sequence). The CDR3 runs to 14 residues.

This clonotype was seen ten or more times. The V and J genes are TRBV6-1 and TRBJ1-5; no clear D. The CDR3 extends over 14 amino acids. CDR1 and CDR2 (germline): MNHNS, SASEGT. V was shortened by 1 base and J by 5 bases, with 9 bases between the two germline ends. The CDR3 reads CASSEGIAYQPQHF. The CDR3 nucleotides are TGTGCCAGCAGTGAAGGAATAGCCTATCAGCCCCAGCATTTT.

This chain uses TRBV24-1 with TRBJ2-1; 12 nucleotides align to TRBD2. CDR3 length: 18 amino acids. With V trimmed by 1 base and J by 4 bases, 7 bases remained unmatched. Germline V gene data show CDR1 as KGHDR and CDR2 as SFDVKD. The CDR3 loop reads CATSDFPSGRATYNEQFF. DNA for the CDR3: TGTGCCACCAGTGATTTCCCTAGCGGGAGGGCGACATACAATGAGCAGTTCTTC.

A note on this clonotype: It may be a read error: a sequence one base away is much more abundant. The CDR3 carries no conserved terminal phenylalanine or tryptophan, so it likely arises from a read error. This rearrangement joins TRBV5-1 to TRBJ2-7; no clear D gene. From germline, CDR1 is SGHRS and CDR2 YFSETQ. The V gene lost 4 bases and the J gene lost 2 bases, with 10 bases spanning the gap. The CDR3 is 13 residues long. The CDR3 nucleotides read TGCGCCAGCAGCCTGACCTACGCCTACGAGCAGTACTCC. Its protein product is CASSLTYAYEQYS.

This clonotype was seen ten or more times. The chain is built from TRBV27 and TRBJ2-5; D is tentatively TRBD1 or TRBD2 (5 bases each). V lost 2 bases and J 4 bases, leaving 17 bases between the germline ends. This CDR3 is 16 amino acids long. From germline, CDR1 is MNHEY and CDR2 SMNVEV (reference sequence). The CDR3 DNA is TGTGCCAGCAGTTTAGGGGCATCGGGGCCTCGAGAGACCCAGTACTTC. Translating gives CASSLGASGPRETQYF.

This clonotype was observed at least ten times. The chain has TRBV13 and TRBJ2-7, with a possible D match to TRBD2 (5 bases). Germline V CDR1 and CDR2: PRHDT, FYEKMQ (reference sequence). Trimming cost V 5 bases and J 0 bases, with 11 bases left between them. This CDR3 is 14 amino acids long. In DNA form, the CDR3 reads TGTGCCAGCAGCCCACCGGGGAGCTCCTACGAGCAGTACTTC. This sequence encodes CASSPPGSSYEQYF.

At least ten counts were recorded for this clonotype. The chain is built from TRBV6-1 and TRBJ1-5, with 7 bases that match TRBD1. With 7 bases clipped from V and 7 bases from J, the junction kept 10 bases outside the gene matches. Germline V gene lookup returns CDR1 MNHNS and CDR2 SASEGT. The CDR3 spans 14 residues. CDR3: CASTYGIGGQPQHF. CDR3 nucleotides: TGTGCCAGCACCTACGGCATAGGGGGCCAGCCCCAGCATTTT.

This clonotype has ten or more counts. The V call is TRBV6-1, the J call TRBJ2-2, with 9 bases aligning to TRBD2. V lost 6 bases, J lost 7 bases, and 9 bases stayed unmatched. The CDR3 runs to 15 residues. Germline V lookup: CDR1 MNHNS, CDR2 SASEGT. The CDR3 region has the DNA TGTGCCAGCAGCCTGGGACTAGCATCGGGCGGGGAGCTGTTTTTT. This translates into CASSLGLASGGELFF.

This clonotype was detected many times. The gene calls are TRBV19 and TRBJ2-2; 8 bases agree with TRBD1. Germline CDR1 is LNHDA and CDR2 is SQIVND (reference sequence). CDR3 size: 15 residues. V dropped 4 bases and J dropped 5; count of bases not matched to a gene: 6. CDR3 sequence: CASSTKRTGTGELFF. The DNA of the CDR3 is TGTGCCAGTAGTACTAAGAGGACAGGGACCGGGGAGCTGTTTTTT.